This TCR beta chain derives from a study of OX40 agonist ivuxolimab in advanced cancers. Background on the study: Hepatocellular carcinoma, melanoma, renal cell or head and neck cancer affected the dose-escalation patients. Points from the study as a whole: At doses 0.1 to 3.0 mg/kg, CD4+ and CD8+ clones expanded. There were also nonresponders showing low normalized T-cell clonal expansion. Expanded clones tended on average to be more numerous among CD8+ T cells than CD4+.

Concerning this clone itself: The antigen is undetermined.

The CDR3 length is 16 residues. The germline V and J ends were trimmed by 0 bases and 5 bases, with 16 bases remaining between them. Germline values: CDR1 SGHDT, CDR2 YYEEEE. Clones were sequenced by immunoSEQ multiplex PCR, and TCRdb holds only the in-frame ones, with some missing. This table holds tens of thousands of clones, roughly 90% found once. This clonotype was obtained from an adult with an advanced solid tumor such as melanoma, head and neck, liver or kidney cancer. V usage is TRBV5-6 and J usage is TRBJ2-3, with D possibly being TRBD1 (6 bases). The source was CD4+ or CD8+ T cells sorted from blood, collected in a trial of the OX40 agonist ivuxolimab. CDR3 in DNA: TGTGCCAGCAGCTTGGTCAGGAAGGGGGTCATAGATACGCAGTATTTT. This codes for CASSLVRKGVIDTQYF. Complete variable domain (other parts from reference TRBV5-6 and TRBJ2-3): DAGVTQSPTHLIKTRGQQVTLRCSPKSGHDTVSWYQQALGQGPQFIFQYYEEEERQRGNFPDRFSGHQFPNYSSELNVNALLLGDSALYLCASSLVRKGVIDTQYFGPGTRLTVL.